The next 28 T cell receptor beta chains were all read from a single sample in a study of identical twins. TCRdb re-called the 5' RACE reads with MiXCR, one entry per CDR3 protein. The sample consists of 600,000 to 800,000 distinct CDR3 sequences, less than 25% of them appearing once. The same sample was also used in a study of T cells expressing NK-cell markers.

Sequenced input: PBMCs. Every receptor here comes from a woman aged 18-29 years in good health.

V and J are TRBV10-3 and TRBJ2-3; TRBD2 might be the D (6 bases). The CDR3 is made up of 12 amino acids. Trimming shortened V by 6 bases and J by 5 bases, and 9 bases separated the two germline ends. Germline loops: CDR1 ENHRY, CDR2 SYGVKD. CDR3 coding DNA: TGTGCCATCAGGCAAGCGGGAGATACGCAGTATTTT. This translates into CAIRQAGDTQYF.

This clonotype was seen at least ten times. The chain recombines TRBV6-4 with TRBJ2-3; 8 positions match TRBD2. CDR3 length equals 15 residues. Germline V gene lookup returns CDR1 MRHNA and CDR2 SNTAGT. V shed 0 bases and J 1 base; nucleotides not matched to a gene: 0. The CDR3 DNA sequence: TGTGCCAGCAGTGACTCGCGGGGGGGCACAGATACGCAGTATTTT. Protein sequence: CASSDSRGGTDTQYF.

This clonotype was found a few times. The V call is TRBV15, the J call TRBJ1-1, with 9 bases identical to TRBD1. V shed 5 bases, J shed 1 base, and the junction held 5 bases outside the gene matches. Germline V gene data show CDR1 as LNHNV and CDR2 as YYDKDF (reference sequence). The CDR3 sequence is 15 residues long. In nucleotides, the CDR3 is TGTGCCACCAGCTTACAGGGGGCAGGGAACACTGAAGCTTTCTTT. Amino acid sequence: CATSLQGAGNTEAFF.

The CDR3 region has the DNA TGTGCCAGCAGCGTATTTTTAGGGGGTCAAGATACGCAGTATTTT. Amino acid sequence: CASSVFLGGQDTQYF. V and J are TRBV9 and TRBJ2-3, with TRBD1 as a possible D gene (6 bases). In germline, CDR1 is SGDLS, CDR2 YYNGEE. Trimming cost V 1 base and J 5 bases, with 14 bases left between them. The CDR3 spans 15 residues. The full variable domain, with the rest looked up from reference TRBV9 and TRBJ2-3, is DSGVTQTPKHLITATGQRVTLRCSPRSGDLSVYWYQQSLDQGLQFLIQYYNGEERAKGNILERFSAQQFPDLHSELNLSSLELGDSALYFCASSVFLGGQDTQYFGPGTRLTVL.

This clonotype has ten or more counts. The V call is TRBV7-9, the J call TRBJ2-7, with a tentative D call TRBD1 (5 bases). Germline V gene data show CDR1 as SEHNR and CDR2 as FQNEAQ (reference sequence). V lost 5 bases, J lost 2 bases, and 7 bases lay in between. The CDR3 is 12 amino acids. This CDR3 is CASSGRAYEQYF. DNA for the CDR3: TGTGCCAGCAGCGGCAGGGCCTACGAGCAGTACTTC.

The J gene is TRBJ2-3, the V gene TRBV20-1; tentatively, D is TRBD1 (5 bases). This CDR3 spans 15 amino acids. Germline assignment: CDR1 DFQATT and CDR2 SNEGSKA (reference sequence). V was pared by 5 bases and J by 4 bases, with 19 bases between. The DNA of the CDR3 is TGCAGTGCTTCCCACGGCTGGGGCCCCCCAGATACGCAGTATTTT. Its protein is CSASHGWGPPDTQYF.

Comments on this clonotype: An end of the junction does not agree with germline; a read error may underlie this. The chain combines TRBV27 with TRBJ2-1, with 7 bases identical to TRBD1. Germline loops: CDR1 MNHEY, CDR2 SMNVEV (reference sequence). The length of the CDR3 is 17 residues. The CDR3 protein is CASSPIQGVPAYNEKFF. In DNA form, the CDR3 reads TGTGCCAGCAGTCCCATTCAGGGGGTCCCCGCCTACAATGAGAAGTTCTTC.

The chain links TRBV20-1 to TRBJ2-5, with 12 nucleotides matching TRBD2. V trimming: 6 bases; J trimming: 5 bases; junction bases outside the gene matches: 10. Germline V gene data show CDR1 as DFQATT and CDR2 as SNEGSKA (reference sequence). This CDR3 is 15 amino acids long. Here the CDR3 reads CSALTSGRGQETQYF. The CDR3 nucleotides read TGCAGTGCGCTGACTAGCGGGAGAGGTCAGGAGACCCAGTACTTC.

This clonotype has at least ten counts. The CDR3 bases are TGTGCCAGCAGGCGGGACGAAGAGGGGTACACTGAAGCTTTCTTT. Translated, it gives CASRRDEEGYTEAFF. The chain is built from TRBV12-3 or TRBV12-4 and TRBJ1-1, with D possibly matching TRBD1 (5 bases). Trimming took 6 bases from V and 3 from J, leaving 17 bases between them. The CDR3 is made up of 15 amino acids.

The CDR3: CSADSGYGYTF. As DNA, the CDR3 is TGCAGCGCGGACAGCGGCTATGGCTACACCTTC. The genes are TRBV29-1 and TRBJ1-2; a weak D match, TRBD1 (6 bases). The CDR3 runs to 11 residues. The V end was cut by 7 bases, the J end by 4 bases, with 10 bases between. Germline V lookup: CDR1 SQVTM, CDR2 ANQGSEA. Complete variable domain (other parts from reference TRBV29-1 and TRBJ1-2): SAVISQKPSRDICQRGTSLTIQCQVDSQVTMMFWYRQQPGQSLTLIATANQGSEATYESGFVIDKFPISRPNLTFSTLTVSNMSPEDSSIYLCSADSGYGYTFGSGTRLTVV.

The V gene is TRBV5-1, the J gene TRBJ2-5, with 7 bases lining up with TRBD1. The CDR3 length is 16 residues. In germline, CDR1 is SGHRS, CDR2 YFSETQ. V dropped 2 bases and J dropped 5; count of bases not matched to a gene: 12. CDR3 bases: TGCGCCAGCAGCTTTTTCGGACAGGCTCTGAAGGAGACCCAGTACTTC. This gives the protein CASSFFGQALKETQYF.

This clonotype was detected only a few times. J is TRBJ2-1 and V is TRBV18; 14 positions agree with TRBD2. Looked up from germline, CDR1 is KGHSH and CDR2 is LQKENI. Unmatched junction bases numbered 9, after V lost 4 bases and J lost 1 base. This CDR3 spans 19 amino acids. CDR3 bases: TGTGCCAGCTCACTTCTGACTAGCGGGGGGGCAGAATCCTACAATGAGCAGTTCTTC. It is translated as CASSLLTSGGAESYNEQFF.

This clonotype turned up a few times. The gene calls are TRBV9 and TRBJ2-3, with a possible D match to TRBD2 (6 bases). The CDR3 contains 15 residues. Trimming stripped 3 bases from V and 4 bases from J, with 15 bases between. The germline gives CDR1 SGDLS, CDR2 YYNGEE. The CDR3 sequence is CASSAGLGWADTQYF. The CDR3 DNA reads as TGTGCCAGCAGCGCGGGACTCGGGTGGGCAGATACGCAGTATTTT.

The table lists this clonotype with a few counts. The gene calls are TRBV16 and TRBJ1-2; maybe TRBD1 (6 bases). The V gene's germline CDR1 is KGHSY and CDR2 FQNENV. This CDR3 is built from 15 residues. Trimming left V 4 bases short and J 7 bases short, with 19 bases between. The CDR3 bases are TGTGCCAGCAGCCGGACTAGGAAGGGGGGAGTTGGCTACACCTTC. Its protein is CASSRTRKGGVGYTF. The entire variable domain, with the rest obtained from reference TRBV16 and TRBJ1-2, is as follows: GEEVAQTPKHLVRGEGQKAKLYCAPIKGHSYVFWYQQVLKNEFKFLISFQNENVFDETGMPKERFSAKCLPNSPCSLEIQATKLEDSAVYFCASSRTRKGGVGYTFGSGTRLTVV.

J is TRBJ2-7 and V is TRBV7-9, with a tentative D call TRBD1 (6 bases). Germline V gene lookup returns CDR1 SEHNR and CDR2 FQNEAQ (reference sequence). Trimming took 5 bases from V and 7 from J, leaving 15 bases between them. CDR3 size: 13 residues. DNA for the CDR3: TGTGCCAGCAGCCCATCAGGGGTGAGAGAGCAGTACTTC. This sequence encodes CASSPSGVREQYF.

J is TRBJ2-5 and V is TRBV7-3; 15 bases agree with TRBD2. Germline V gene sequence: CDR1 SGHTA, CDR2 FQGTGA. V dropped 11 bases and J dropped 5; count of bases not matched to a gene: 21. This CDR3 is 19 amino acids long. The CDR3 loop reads CASSLIGTSGGTSRETQYF. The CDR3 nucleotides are TGTGCCTCCAGCTTAATAGGGACTAGCGGGGGGACGTCTCGGGAGACCCAGTACTTC.

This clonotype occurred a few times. CDR3 protein: CASRGGGMNTEAFF. The CDR3 region has the DNA TGCGCCAGCAGAGGAGGGGGGATGAACACTGAAGCTTTCTTT. J is TRBJ1-1 and V is TRBV5-1, with TRBD1 as a possible D gene (6 bases). There are 14 residues in the CDR3. CDR1 is SGHRS and CDR2 is YFSETQ in the germline V gene. Trimming removed 5 bases at V and 0 bases at J, with 11 bases between.

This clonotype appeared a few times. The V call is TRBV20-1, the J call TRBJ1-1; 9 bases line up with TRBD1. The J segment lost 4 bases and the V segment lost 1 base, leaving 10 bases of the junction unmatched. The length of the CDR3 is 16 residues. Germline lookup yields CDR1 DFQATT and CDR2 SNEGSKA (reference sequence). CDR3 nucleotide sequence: TGCAGTGCTAGAGTTTCCGGGACAGGGTCTGTCACTGAAGCTTTCTTT. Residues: CSARVSGTGSVTEAFF.

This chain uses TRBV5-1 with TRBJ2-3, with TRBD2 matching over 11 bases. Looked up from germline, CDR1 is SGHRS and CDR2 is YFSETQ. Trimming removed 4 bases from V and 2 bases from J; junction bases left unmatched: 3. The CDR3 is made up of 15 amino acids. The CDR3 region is CASSPSGGNTDTQYF. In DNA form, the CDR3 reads TGCGCCAGCAGCCCTAGCGGGGGGAACACAGATACGCAGTATTTT.

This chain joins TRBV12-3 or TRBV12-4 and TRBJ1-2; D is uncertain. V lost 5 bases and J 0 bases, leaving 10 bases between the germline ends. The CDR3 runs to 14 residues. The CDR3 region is CASSNGRSNYGYTF. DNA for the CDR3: TGTGCCAGCAGTAACGGCAGGTCTAACTATGGCTACACCTTC.

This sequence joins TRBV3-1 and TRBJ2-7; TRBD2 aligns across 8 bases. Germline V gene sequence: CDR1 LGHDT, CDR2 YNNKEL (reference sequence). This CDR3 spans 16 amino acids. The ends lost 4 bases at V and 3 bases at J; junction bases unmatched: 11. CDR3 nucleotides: TGTGCCAGCAGCCCCACCCTAGCGGGCCTACTCTACGAGCAGTACTTC. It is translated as CASSPTLAGLLYEQYF.

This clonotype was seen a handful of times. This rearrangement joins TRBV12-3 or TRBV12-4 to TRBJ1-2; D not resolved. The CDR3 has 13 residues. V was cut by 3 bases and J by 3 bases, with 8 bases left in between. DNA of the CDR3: TGTGCCAGCAGTTTCGAGGGTTACTATGGCTACACCTTC. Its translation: CASSFEGYYGYTF.

CDR3 in DNA: TGTGCCACCAGGCTAGCGGGATACACCGGGGAGCTGTTTTTT. Its translation: CATRLAGYTGELFF. The rearrangement joins TRBV15 to TRBJ2-2; 9 bases line up with TRBD2. There are 14 residues in the CDR3. Germline CDR1 LNHNV, CDR2 YYDKDF (reference sequence). V dropped 6 bases and J dropped 3; count of bases not matched to a gene: 2.

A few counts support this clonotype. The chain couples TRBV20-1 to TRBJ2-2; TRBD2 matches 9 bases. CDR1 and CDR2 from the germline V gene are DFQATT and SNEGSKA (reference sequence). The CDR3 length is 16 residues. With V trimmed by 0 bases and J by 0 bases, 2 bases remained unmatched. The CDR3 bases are TGCAGTGCTAGAGATGCGGGAGGGGCGAACACCGGGGAGCTGTTTTTT. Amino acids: CSARDAGGANTGELFF.

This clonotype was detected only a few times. CDR3 nucleotides: TGCAGTGCTAGTGGGACTAGCGGGATGGATACGCAGTATTTT. It translates to CSASGTSGMDTQYF. The V call is TRBV20-1, the J call TRBJ2-3, with 13 nucleotides matching TRBD2. CDR3 length equals 14 residues. Germline V gene lookup returns CDR1 DFQATT and CDR2 SNEGSKA (reference sequence). J lost 6 bases, V lost 3 bases, and 3 bases had no gene match.

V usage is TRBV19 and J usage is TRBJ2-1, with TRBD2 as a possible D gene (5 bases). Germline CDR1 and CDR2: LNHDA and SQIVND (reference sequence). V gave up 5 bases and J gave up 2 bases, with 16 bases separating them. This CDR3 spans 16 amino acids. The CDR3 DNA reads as TGTGCCAGTAGTCCCAAGCGGACTGGAACCTACAATGAGCAGTTCTTC. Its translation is CASSPKRTGTYNEQFF.

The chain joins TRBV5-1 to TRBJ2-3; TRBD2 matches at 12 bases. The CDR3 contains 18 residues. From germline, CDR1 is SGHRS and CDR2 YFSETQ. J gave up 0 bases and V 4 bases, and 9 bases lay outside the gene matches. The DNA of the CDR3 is TGCGCCAGCAGCGCCGCTAGCGGGAGGGGTTACAGCACAGATACGCAGTATTTT. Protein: CASSAASGRGYSTDTQYF.

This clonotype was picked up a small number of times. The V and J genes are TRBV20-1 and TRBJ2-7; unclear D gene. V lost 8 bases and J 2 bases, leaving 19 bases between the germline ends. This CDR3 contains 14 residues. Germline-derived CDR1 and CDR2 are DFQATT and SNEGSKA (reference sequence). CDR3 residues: CSIAGGRRAYEQYF. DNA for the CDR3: TGCAGTATAGCAGGCGGCAGGAGAGCCTACGAGCAGTACTTC.